Listed below are T cell receptor beta chains from one sample, sequenced in a study of cytomegalovirus exposure and HLA in healthy donors. Generated by immunoSEQ multiplex PCR, the TCRdb table keeps only in-frame clones and is missing some. Here the sample spans tens of thousands of clones, less than 65% being singletons. The sequenced sample consisted of PBMCs. The receptors shown here come from a woman aged 30 to 39 in good health and CMV-seronegative. The CDR3 runs from the conserved cysteine through the conserved F or W. D genes are given only for firm matches. Clone size is shown for a subset of rows, as once, few, many or a class of expanded clone.

size: once; V: TRBV4-1; D: -; J: TRBJ2-3; DNA: TGCGCCAGCAGCCCGAGCCGGGACTCCACAGATACGCAGTATTTT; CDR3: CASSPSRDSTDTQYF
size: -; V: TRBV19; D: TRBD1; J: TRBJ1-6; DNA: TGTGCCAGTAGCCGGGGACAGGGGGCTAATAATTCACCCCTCCACTTT; CDR3: CASSRGQGANNSPLHF
size: -; V: TRBV4-2; D: -; J: TRBJ2-3; DNA: TGTGCCAGCAGCCAAGAAGAACTAGCTGGAGTAGATACGCAGTATTTT; CDR3: CASSQEELAGVDTQYF
size: few; V: TRBV23-1; D: TRBD2; J: TRBJ2-1; DNA: TGCGCCAGCAGTCAATCTGAACTCTTTAGCGGGAGCTCCTACAATGAGCAGTTCTTC; CDR3: CASSQSELFSGSSYNEQFF
size: -; V: TRBV13; D: -; J: TRBJ1-3; DNA: TGTGCCAGCAGCTTACGGGGTTCCGGAAACACCATATATTTT; CDR3: CASSLRGSGNTIYF
size: few; V: TRBV15; D: TRBD1; J: TRBJ2-3; DNA: TGTGCCACCAGCAGAGATAGTGGGACAGACATCACAGATACGCAGTATTTT; CDR3: CATSRDSGTDITDTQYF
size: -; V: TRBV4-3; D: TRBD1; J: TRBJ1-5; DNA: TGCGCCAGCAGCCAAGCTTGGGCGCAGGGGGATCAGCCCCAGCATTTT; CDR3: CASSQAWAQGDQPQHF
size: -; V: TRBV11-3; D: -; J: TRBJ2-1; DNA: TGTGCCAGCAGCTCAACTAGCCCAAACTCCTACAATGAGCAGTTCTTC; CDR3: CASSSTSPNSYNEQFF
size: -; V: TRBV7-9; D: TRBD2; J: TRBJ2-3; DNA: TGTGCCAGCAGCTTAGTTCCGTCTGGGACTAGCGATGATACGCAGTATTTT; CDR3: CASSLVPSGTSDDTQYF
size: -; V: TRBV2; D: TRBD2; J: TRBJ2-1; DNA: TGTGCCAGCAGACTTCTTACTAGCGGGAGGGGCAATGAGCAGTTCTTC; CDR3: CASRLLTSGRGNEQFF
size: -; V: TRBV6-1; D: -; J: TRBJ2-2; DNA: TGTGCCAGCAGTGAAGCGCTTGAGGGTACCGGGGAGCTGTTTTTT; CDR3: CASSEALEGTGELFF
size: -; V: TRBV18; D: -; J: TRBJ2-7; DNA: TGTGCCAGCTTGACAGACCTGAGCCCCTACGAGCAGTACTTC; CDR3: CASLTDLSPYEQYF
size: -; V: TRBV19; D: TRBD1; J: TRBJ2-5; DNA: TGTGCCAGTAGTATAGGCCGCGACAGGGGGGGACAAGAGACCCAGTACTTC; CDR3: CASSIGRDRGGQETQYF
size: few; V: TRBV7-2; D: TRBD2; J: TRBJ2-7; DNA: TGTGCCAGCAGCTTATTGGGGGGGTTTGCAGCCTACGAGCAGTACTTC; CDR3: CASSLLGGFAAYEQYF
size: once; V: TRBV7-9; D: -; J: TRBJ2-2; DNA: TGTGCCAGCAGCTCGCCCGGTAGAGGGCAAAACGGCGGGGAGCTGTTTTTT; CDR3: CASSSPGRGQNGGELFF
size: -; V: TRBV7-8; D: TRBD2; J: TRBJ2-1; DNA: TGTGCCAGCAGCAAACTAGCGGGCCAACAGTTCTTC; CDR3: CASSKLAGQQFF
size: few; V: TRBV5-6; D: TRBD1; J: TRBJ1-1; DNA: TGTGCCAGCAGCTTCGGACAGGGAGAGACTGAAGCTTTCTTT; CDR3: CASSFGQGETEAFF
size: -; V: TRBV28; D: -; J: TRBJ2-7; DNA: TGTGCCAGCAATTCAGTAACCTACGAGCAGTACTTC; CDR3: CASNSVTYEQYF
size: -; V: TRBV9; D: -; J: TRBJ2-7; DNA: TGTGCCAGCAGCGCGGGGGTCTCCTACGAGCAGTACTTC; CDR3: CASSAGVSYEQYF
size: -; V: TRBV5-1; D: TRBD1; J: TRBJ1-4; DNA: TGCGCCAGCAGCACGGGACAGGGAGAGGAAAAACTGTTTTTT; CDR3: CASSTGQGEEKLFF
size: -; V: TRBV21-1; D: -; J: TRBJ2-7; DNA: TGTGCCAGCAGCAAAACTACCGGGACAGAGTCCTACGAGCAGTACTTC; CDR3: CASSKTTGTESYEQYF